The source of this T cell receptor (beta chain) is a study of blood T cells in healthy people across ages. Study information: Through template switching, about one barcoded beta molecule was captured per two T cells, as measured in model experiments.

V lost 7 bases to trimming and J lost 2 bases, with 14 bases between them. CDR3 length: 13 amino acids. Germline V gives CDR1 SQVTM, CDR2 ANQGSEA. A J-beta primer mix and a sample-barcoded 5' primer were used in a second PCR of roughly 6 to 12 cycles. Each of the cDNA molecules was tagged by a template-switch adaptor with 12 random nucleotides. TCRdb re-analysed the 5' RACE reads in MiXCR, keeping a single row per CDR3 protein. The sample yields about 720,000 distinct CDR3 sequences, 20% to 30% seen once. The data also belong to a second study, concerning T cells of mothers and their children.

Sequenced: blood. The chain has TRBV29-1 and TRBJ1-2; maybe TRBD1 (5 bases). The TCR was taken from a boy between 10 and 17 years old in good health. The CDR3 DNA is TGCAGCGCCGGGGACCGAAAGAACTATGGCTACACCTTC. Amino acids: CSAGDRKNYGYTF.